The entry below gives a single TCR beta chain sequence along with its context. The antigen it recognizes is unknown. Per-base quality was not reported, and no clone a single base away is much larger than it. Counted from cysteine to phenylalanine, this CDR3 has 14 amino acids. Only the CDR3 DNA stays, 42 bases, in frame from base 1. CDR1 LGHDT and CDR2 YNNKEL are derived from the germline V gene (reference sequence). V and J lose 3 bases and 7 bases, and a span of 10 bases separates them. The data were obtained in a study of early T cells in non-severe SARS-CoV-2 infection (dated by TCRdb to about 2021). At the level of the whole study: Because TCR sequencing was done on bulk RNA from unsorted whole blood, the alpha and beta chains could not be paired.

Overall study results and their limits: VDJdb matching was skewed toward anti-spike CD8 responses and likely underestimated virus-specific expansions by missing private and CD4 specificities.

The library was prepared using 5' RACE. Sequencing relied on a NextSeq 500. In the TCR library protocol, unique molecular identifiers were attached to individual cDNA molecules to correct for PCR bias and sequencing error. Both TCR alpha and beta chains were sequenced, and tight co-correlation was observed between alpha and beta sequence abundances in each sample. On the study's bioinformatics: Decombinator V4 was used to annotate the V gene, J gene and CDR3 of the TCR sequences. Expanded TCRs were defined as changing significantly between any two time points under a Poisson model with p below 0.0001. TCR abundances were normalised to the total number of TCRs sequenced in each sample and reported as counts per million. TRAV1-2 paired with TRAJ12, TRAJ20 or TRAJ33 defined MAIT TCRs, while TRAV10 paired with TRAJ18 defined iNKT TCRs. VDJdb, accessed on 1 November 2021, was searched for TCRs annotated for CMV, EBV and SARS-CoV-2, and TCRs annotated for more than one antigen were excluded. TCRdb applied fastp at Q25 and MiXCR to the public reads, then kept only in-frame beta chains. Records with the same CDR3 protein are collapsed into one entry carrying the most frequent genes and DNA. Clone size and V and J calls follow TCRdb, not the original study. The sample records about 66,000 distinct CDR3 sequences, roughly 18% of which are singletons. The top ten clonotypes cover over 8% of the sample.

The study was a case-control design nested within a healthcare worker cohort in London, UK, with weekly nasopharyngeal swab PCR tests and blood sampling. Healthcare workers were recruited between 23 and 31 March 2020, during the week of the UK lockdown, and were followed weekly for up to roughly 16 weeks. Specimen: whole blood, collected at baseline. This clonotype originated in an adult who was a healthcare worker with PCR-confirmed SARS-CoV-2 infection or an uninfected control (not recorded which). Recombination connected TRBV3-1 to TRBJ1-6; a tentative D match to TRBD1 spans 6 bases. The CDR3 region has the sequence CASSQDSPNSPLHF. The nucleotide sequence is given as TGTGCCAGCAGCCAGGACAGCCCCAATTCACCCCTCCACTTT.